The present T cell receptor beta chain was sequenced within a study of blood T cell repertoires in COVID-19. Whole-study context: The United States, Italy and Spain supplied acute and convalescent COVID-19 samples.

CDR3 size: 15 residues. The germline gives CDR1 SGDLS, CDR2 YYNGEE. The ends were cut back, 1 base at V and 7 bases at J, with 17 bases in the middle. The table came from immunoSEQ multiplex PCR; TCRdb's copy has only in-frame clones and leaves some out. The table has about 160,000 clones, roughly 85% seen once; the top ten hold about 0.95%. The receptor was isolated from a middle-aged man with acute or convalescent COVID-19. This chain links TRBV9 with TRBJ1-1; a possible D gene is TRBD1 (5 bases). The sequencing input was peripheral blood. Here the CDR3 reads CASSVSPVGQIEAFF. The CDR3, as DNA: TGTGCCAGCAGCGTATCCCCCGTGGGGCAGATTGAAGCTTTCTTT. Complete variable domain (other parts from reference TRBV9 and TRBJ1-1): DSGVTQTPKHLITATGQRVTLRCSPRSGDLSVYWYQQSLDQGLQFLIQYYNGEERAKGNILERFSAQQFPDLHSELNLSSLELGDSALYFCASSVSPVGQIEAFFGQGTRLTVV.